What follows are 8 T cell receptor beta chains derived from one specimen sequenced in a study of T cell responses to AZD1222 COVID-19 vaccine (TCRdb year 2021). The library was obtained by the immunoSEQ multiplex PCR assay. In its TCRdb copy, this immuneACCESS table keeps in-frame sequences only and misses some clones. Where compared with another copy, unresolved V genes explain less than half of these, and the others have no known cause. This sample holds 150,000 to 180,000 clones; 88% were observed only once. Of the sample, 3.1% falls within the top ten clones. The time point tag for this specimen amounts to: baseline before first vaccination. This specimen was peripheral blood, taken on day 0 of AZD1222 vaccination. The receptors were sampled from an adult in good health.

V usage is TRBV5-6 and J usage is TRBJ1-2; D ambiguous. Trimming pared 3 bases from V and 7 bases from J, leaving 10 bases between. The CDR3 length is 12 residues. Germline V gene data show CDR1 as SGHDT and CDR2 as YYEEEE. This CDR3 reads CASSSRYIGYTF. CDR3 DNA sequence: TGTGCCAGCAGCTCCCGCTATATTGGCTACACCTTC.

The CDR3 sequence is CASSDSTGTPGTGNQPQHF. CDR3 sequence (DNA): TGTGCCAGCAGTGACAGCACCGGGACTCCCGGGACCGGCAATCAGCCCCAGCATTTT. V and J are TRBV6-4 and TRBJ1-5, with a possible D match to TRBD1 (5 bases). Germline CDR1 is MRHNA and CDR2 is SNTAGT. V dropped 2 bases and J dropped 2 bases, with 22 bases sitting between them. The CDR3 covers 19 residues.

The rearrangement uses TRBV19 and TRBJ2-2; 9 bases agree with TRBD1. CDR1 and CDR2 from the germline V gene are LNHDA and SQIVND (reference sequence). CDR3 size: 15 residues. V was clipped by 5 bases and J by 5 bases; unmatched bases: 6. DNA of the CDR3: TGTGCCAGTAGTGACAGGGGGTTTCTGACCGGGGAGCTGTTTTTT. The encoded protein is CASSDRGFLTGELFF.

V and J are TRBV5-5 and TRBJ2-7; 9 nucleotides line up with TRBD1. Germline V CDR1 and CDR2: SGHKS, YYEKEE (reference sequence). Trimming removed 4 bases from V and 5 bases from J; junction bases left unmatched: 10. The CDR3 runs 15 residues. The CDR3 protein is CASSIRTGVHNEQYF. CDR3 in DNA: TGTGCCAGCAGCATCCGGACAGGGGTCCACAACGAGCAGTACTTC. Full variable domain (rest looked up from reference TRBV5-5 and TRBJ2-7): DAGVTQSPTHLIKTRGQQVTLRCSPISGHKSVSWYQQVLGQGPQFIFQYYEKEERGRGNFPDRFSARQFPNYSSELNVNALLLGDSALYLCASSIRTGVHNEQYFGPGTRLTVT.

This chain connects TRBV6-2 or TRBV6-3 to TRBJ1-5, with 7 bases identical to TRBD1. From germline, CDR1 is MNHEY and CDR2 SVGEGT. CDR3 size: 16 residues. Unmatched junction bases numbered 7, after V lost 2 bases and J lost 3 bases. CDR3 sequence: CASSYPGQILNQPQHF. The DNA of the CDR3 is TGTGCCAGCAGTTACCCGGGACAGATCCTCAATCAGCCCCAGCATTTT.

The count of this clone is one. The chain links TRBV24-1 to TRBJ2-2; 7 bases line up with TRBD2. The ends lost 4 bases at V and 5 bases at J; junction bases unmatched: 9. Germline CDR1 is KGHDR and CDR2 is SFDVKD. The CDR3 loop spans 16 amino acids. The CDR3 region has the DNA TGTGCCACCAGTGACCCTAGCGGACTTGGGACCGGGGAGCTGTTTTTT. Its translation: CATSDPSGLGTGELFF.

The chain links TRBV4-2 to TRBJ1-3; D is undetermined. In germline, CDR1 is LGHNA, CDR2 YNFKEQ. Trimming took 1 base from V and 0 from J, leaving 10 bases between them. The length of the CDR3 is 16 residues. The CDR3 bases are TGTGCCAGCAGCCAAGCCGACGGCTTCTCTGGAAACACCATATATTTT. It encodes CASSQADGFSGNTIYF.

V usage is TRBV7-2 and J usage is TRBJ1-5; tentatively, D is TRBD1 (5 bases). The CDR3 has 14 residues. CDR1 and CDR2 from the germline V gene are SGHTA and FQGNSA. Trimming shortened V by 6 bases and J by 5 bases, and 14 bases separated the two germline ends. The CDR3 DNA reads TGTGCCAGCAGTCGGGACCCGGGGTATCAGCCCCAGCATTTT. It translates to CASSRDPGYQPQHF.